This T cell receptor beta chain derives from a study of cytomegalovirus exposure and HLA in healthy donors. Both 60 Vbeta primers and 13 Jbeta primers went into the PCR. This table comes from immunoSEQ multiplex PCR, and its TCRdb copy is limited to in-frame clones, with some not included. The sample contains over 250,000 clones, roughly 70% of which appear only once. The germline gives CDR1 SGHRS, CDR2 YFSETQ. The CDR3 length is 14 residues. Trimming pared 0 bases from V and 5 bases from J, leaving 12 bases between. Study-wide results and limits: Later analysis suggested links between common viral pathogens and several top significant clusters. Later analysis associated a missense DCLRE1C variant with TCR beta V- and J-gene trimming. It is likely that the observed cluster of highly shared sequence variants was a sequencing artifact.

Remarks on this clone: Antigen specificity is unknown.

The sequenced sample consisted of PBMCs. The chain recombines TRBV5-1 with TRBJ2-7, with TRBD1 as a possible D gene (6 bases). This TCR derives from a female donor in good health and CMV-seronegative. CDR3 region: CASSLGRGIDEQYF. The CDR3 region has the DNA TGCGCCAGCAGCTTGGGCAGGGGTATCGACGAGCAGTACTTC.